Detailed here is one T cell receptor (beta chain). In the original workflow: The authors estimated nucleated cell counts from reference gene primer amplification. This table comes from immunoSEQ multiplex PCR, and its TCRdb copy is limited to in-frame clones, with some not included. The V and J calls and the clone size are those of that table, but D and trimming were determined from the DNA. The data show roughly 250,000 clones, roughly 88% seen once. These data are taken from a study of blood T cell repertoires in COVID-19. About the research overall: Researchers got acute and convalescent COVID-19 samples from the United States, Italy and Spain. PBMCs, B-cell-depleted T cells, or T cells provided the cDNA or gDNA that made up the material.

CDR3 length: 18 amino acids. Per the germline V gene, CDR1 is SGHVS and CDR2 is FNYEAQ. Trimming cost V 5 bases and J 5 bases; bases outside gene matches: 16. The cohort comprised adults aged about 18 to 90 years residing in approximately 22 US areas. Specimen: PBMCs or T cells enriched from blood (not recorded which). The V and J genes are TRBV7-6 and TRBJ2-1; 9 positions match TRBD2. The source of this sequence is a middle-aged woman with acute COVID-19. The CDR3 sequence: CASSPSLAGLVPHNEQFF. CDR3 nucleotide sequence: TGTGCCAGCAGCCCATCACTAGCGGGCCTGGTTCCCCACAATGAGCAGTTCTTC.